A selection of T cell receptor beta chains follows, all from one sample in a study of blood T cells in healthy people across ages. TCRdb reanalysed the 5' RACE reads using MiXCR and keeps one entry per CDR3 protein. The sample yields approximately 800,000 distinct CDR3 sequences, 60% to 80% seen once. Sequencing input: blood. All receptors come from a man under 40 in good health. Each CDR3 is given with its conserved first and last residue. D genes are given only for firm matches. Clone size, where shown, is once, few, many, or a class for clones that have expanded.

-	TRBJ2-7	-	TRBV20-1	CSARPPTYEQYF	TGCAGTGCTAGGCCGCCGACCTACGAGCAGTACTTC
-	TRBJ1-5	-	TRBV11-2	CASSIPDGDSNQPQHF	TGTGCCAGCAGCATCCCGGACGGGGATAGCAATCAGCCCCAGCATTTT
-	TRBJ2-3	-	TRBV9	CASSVESATTDTQYF	TGTGCCAGCAGCGTAGAATCGGCAACCACAGATACGCAGTATTTT
-	TRBJ2-7	-	TRBV3-1	CASSQSFYEQYF	TGTGCCAGCAGCCAAAGTTTCTACGAGCAGTACTTC
-	TRBJ2-7	once	TRBV7-2	CASSSQGFRYEQYF	TGTGCCAGCAGCTCCCAAGGATTTCGATACGAGCAGTACTTC
-	TRBJ1-6	few	TRBV6-1	CASSGGWPLHF	TGTGCCAGCAGTGGAGGATGGCCCCTCCACTTT
-	TRBJ1-1	-	TRBV7-9	CASSLGVTEAFF	TGTGCCAGCAGCTTGGGGGTCACTGAAGCTTTCTTT
-	TRBJ2-7	-	TRBV7-2	CASSRLSGSYEQYF	TGTGCCAGCAGCCGCTTGAGTGGCTCCTACGAGCAGTACTTC
TRBD1	TRBJ2-7	-	TRBV12-3/TRBV12-4	CASSTRTGTGASYEQYF	TGTGCCAGCAGTACCCGCACCGGGACAGGGGCCTCCTACGAGCAGTACTTC
TRBD1	TRBJ2-5	-	TRBV18	CASYEGAGGETQYF	TGTGCCAGCTACGAGGGGGCAGGAGGAGAGACCCAGTACTTC
TRBD1	TRBJ2-5	few	TRBV6-1	CASRISGPGQQETQYF	TGTGCCAGCAGAATAAGCGGACCGGGACAGCAAGAGACCCAGTACTTC
-	TRBJ2-7	few	TRBV9	CASSVAGAPFDEQYF	TGTGCCAGCAGCGTAGCGGGGGCCCCTTTCGACGAGCAGTACTTC
-	TRBJ2-1	-	TRBV7-3	CASSAQGYEQFF	TGTGCCAGCAGCGCACAGGGATATGAGCAGTTCTTC
TRBD2	TRBJ2-7	-	TRBV4-2	CASSQDYRTSGGLYEQYF	TGTGCCAGCAGCCAAGATTACCGGACTAGCGGGGGGCTCTACGAGCAGTACTTC
-	TRBJ2-3	-	TRBV12-3/TRBV12-4	CASTRDQVTDTQYF	TGTGCCAGCACCCGGGACCAGGTCACAGATACGCAGTATTTT
-	TRBJ2-3	-	TRBV4-2	CASSQLLALGTSTDTQYF	TGTGCCAGCAGCCAGCTTCTAGCGTTAGGAACTAGCACAGATACGCAGTATTTT
TRBD2	TRBJ2-1	-	TRBV7-2	CASSLVLRTSGEYNEQFF	TGTGCCAGCAGCTTAGTATTAAGGACTAGCGGGGAGTACAATGAGCAGTTCTTC
TRBD1	TRBJ2-7	-	TRBV10-3	CAISTPGTGTYEQYF	TGTGCCATCAGCACACCCGGGACAGGGACCTACGAGCAGTACTTC
-	TRBJ2-3	-	TRBV20-1	CSAWVVGTVSTDTQYF	TGCAGTGCGTGGGTAGTCGGGACGGTCTCCACAGATACGCAGTATTTT
-	TRBJ2-7	-	TRBV20-1	CSARVSAEQYF	TGCAGTGCTAGAGTCTCGGCCGAGCAGTACTTC
TRBD1	TRBJ2-1	-	TRBV9	CASSETTGVYNEQFF	TGTGCCAGCAGCGAGACGACAGGGGTCTACAATGAGCAGTTCTTC
TRBD1	TRBJ1-4	-	TRBV20-1	CSARDRTGGLEKLFF	TGCAGTGCTAGAGACCGGACAGGGGGCCTCGAAAAACTGTTTTTT
-	TRBJ2-7	-	TRBV6-2/TRBV6-3	CASSYDGTVSYEQYF	TGTGCCAGCAGTTACGACGGGACGGTCTCCTACGAGCAGTACTTC
-	TRBJ1-2	-	TRBV29-1	CSGRGGSEGDYGYTF	TGCAGCGGGAGAGGGGGGTCCGAGGGGGACTATGGCTACACCTTC
-	TRBJ2-5	-	TRBV7-9	CASSADRSPGTQYF	TGTGCCAGCAGCGCCGACAGGTCCCCCGGGACCCAGTACTTC
-	TRBJ2-7	-	TRBV6-5	CASSYAASYEQYF	TGTGCCAGCAGTTACGCAGCCTCCTACGAGCAGTACTTC
TRBD1	TRBJ2-5	-	TRBV15	CATSRKQGCEQYF	TGTGCCACCAGCAGGAAACAGGGGTGTGAGCAGTACTTC
TRBD1	TRBJ2-7	-	TRBV6-1	CASSDPPTGVGYEQYF	TGTGCCAGCAGTGATCCCCCGACAGGGGTTGGGTACGAGCAGTACTTC
-	TRBJ2-5	-	TRBV4-3	CASSQGTVETQYF	TGCGCCAGCAGCCAAGGGACAGTCGAGACCCAGTACTTC
-	TRBJ1-1	-	TRBV18	CASSPSLSTEAFF	TGTGCCAGCTCACCTTCCTTGAGCACTGAAGCTTTCTTT
TRBD1	TRBJ1-6	-	TRBV2	CASSGGVCNSPLHF	TGTGCCAGTTCAGGGGGCGTCTGTAATTCACCCCTCCACTTT
TRBD2	TRBJ2-3	-	TRBV6-5	CASSQTSGAPDTQYF	TGTGCCAGCAGTCAGACTAGCGGGGCCCCAGATACGCAGTATTTT
-	TRBJ1-5	-	TRBV4-3	CASSPNGGAEQPQHF	TGCGCCAGCAGCCCCAATGGCGGGGCAGAGCAGCCCCAGCATTTT
-	TRBJ2-6	-	TRBV7-3	CASSSRTDSSGANVLTF	TGTGCCAGCAGCTCACGGACCGATAGCTCTGGGGCCAACGTCCTGACTTTC
TRBD1	TRBJ2-7	-	TRBV4-3	CASSQDLGTGVIYEQYF	TGCGCCAGCAGCCAAGATTTGGGAACAGGGGTAATTTACGAGCAGTACTTC
-	TRBJ2-3	-	TRBV7-9	CTSSPTATSTDTQYF	TGTACCAGCAGCCCTACAGCTACTAGCACAGATACGCAGTATTTT
-	TRBJ2-3	-	TRBV28	CASSSPRDPSTDTQYF	TGTGCCAGCAGCTCACCTCGGGATCCTAGCACAGATACGCAGTATTTT
-	TRBJ1-6	-	TRBV4-1	CASSPRRDSPLHF	TGCGCCAGCAGCCCCCGTCGGGATTCACCCCTCCACTTT
TRBD1	TRBJ1-6	-	TRBV9	CASSIGLGTANSPLHF	TGTGCCAGCAGCATCGGCCTGGGGACAGCCAATTCACCCCTCCACTTT
-	TRBJ1-5	-	TRBV10-3	CATVQPYSNQPQHF	TGTGCCACCGTACAGCCATATAGCAATCAGCCCCAGCATTTT